The sequence of this T cell receptor beta chain was determined in a study of T cell repertoires in cytomegalovirus infection. Background on the study: Public signatures in TCR beta pointed to CMV infection and matching HLA type.

As for this clonotype: Its target is not known.

Each CDR3 protein is one row after TCRdb ran MiXCR on the reads. The table records under 800,000 distinct CDR3 sequences, about 24% of them present only once. Study observations and caveats: Frequencies of public TCR beta families were cumulated, and this identified carriers of CMV plus the relevant HLA. Predominance within the ex vivo response was attributable to HLA-C-restricted CMV-specific TCR beta clonotypes.

The CDR3 is made up of 12 amino acids. V shed 4 bases and J 4 bases; nucleotides not matched to a gene: 3. Germline V lookup: CDR1 DFQATT, CDR2 SNEGSKA (reference sequence). The gene calls are TRBV20-1 and TRBJ1-1, with 7 bases that match TRBD1. This receptor was obtained from a human donor in good health (CMV status not recorded). Some clones in this sample may be carry-over from other donors' samples. Material for sequencing was CD8+ T cells from PBMCs. The CDR3 DNA sequence: TGCAGTGCTACAGCAGGGGGCACTGAAGCTTTCTTT. It codes for CSATAGGTEAFF.